This T cell receptor beta chain stems from a study of blood T cell repertoires in COVID-19. Study summary: Collection of acute and convalescent COVID-19 samples took place in the United States, Italy and Spain. T cells, B-cell-depleted T cells, or PBMCs provided the cDNA or gDNA that served as material.

The sample holds one count of this clone. The CDR3 spans 16 residues. Germline V gene data show CDR1 as SNHLY and CDR2 as FYNNEI. The V end lost 6 bases, the J end lost 0 bases, and 14 bases lay between the germline ends. Per the study methods: The authors estimated nucleated cell counts from reference gene primer amplification. Clones were read by immunoSEQ multiplex PCR, and TCRdb kept only the in-frame ones, dropping some. For V, J and clone size, that table is used; D and trimming come from the DNA. Of tens of thousands of clones in the sample, around 90% were seen once. This receptor was taken from a woman of 80 years or more with acute or convalescent COVID-19. Sequences were obtained from peripheral blood. The chain recombines TRBV2 with TRBJ1-4; tentatively, D is TRBD1 (6 bases). The CDR3 sequence is CASRIVGGSTNEKLFF. DNA of the CDR3: TGTGCCAGCAGAATCGTTGGGGGCTCAACTAATGAAAAACTGTTTTTT.